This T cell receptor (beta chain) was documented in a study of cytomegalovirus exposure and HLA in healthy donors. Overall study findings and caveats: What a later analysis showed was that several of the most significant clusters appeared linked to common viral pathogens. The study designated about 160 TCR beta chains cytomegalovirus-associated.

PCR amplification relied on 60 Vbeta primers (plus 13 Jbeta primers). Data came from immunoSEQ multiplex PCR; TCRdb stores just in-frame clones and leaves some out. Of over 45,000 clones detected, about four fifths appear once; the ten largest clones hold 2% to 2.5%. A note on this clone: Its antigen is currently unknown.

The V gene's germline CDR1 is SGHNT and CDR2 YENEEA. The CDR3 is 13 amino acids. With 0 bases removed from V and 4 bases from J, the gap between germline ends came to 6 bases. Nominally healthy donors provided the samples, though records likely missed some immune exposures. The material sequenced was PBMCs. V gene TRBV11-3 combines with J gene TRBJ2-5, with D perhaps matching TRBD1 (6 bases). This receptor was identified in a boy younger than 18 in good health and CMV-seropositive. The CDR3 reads CASSLEQGETQYF. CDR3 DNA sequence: TGTGCCAGCAGCTTAGAACAGGGAGAGACCCAGTACTTC.